The TCR beta chain described here comes from a study of T-cell reconstitution after alpha-beta-depleted transplantation in children. The library targeted TCRbeta and was prepared with unique molecular identifiers. A single record per CDR3 protein comes from TCRdb applying MiXCR to the PCR reads. The sample contains roughly 500,000 distinct CDR3 sequences, about 18% of which appear only once. The V segment lost 5 bases and the J segment 4 bases; nucleotides outside the gene matches: 12. There are 16 residues in the CDR3. Germline CDR1 and CDR2: SEHNR and FQNEAQ (reference sequence). The chain couples TRBV7-9 to TRBJ2-7; 9 nucleotides align to TRBD2. The receptor was derived from a human donor who donated a stem cell graft to a child with acute lymphoblastic leukemia. Sequences were derived from PBMCs from the stem cell graft donor, sampled from the stem cell graft. CDR3 sequence: CASSPLRVSGGYEQYF. In DNA form, the CDR3 reads TGTGCCAGCAGCCCCCTCCGGGTCAGCGGGGGGTACGAGCAGTACTTC.